This T cell receptor (beta chain) was identified during a study of Ad26.COV2.S vaccination and SARS-CoV-2 variants. Study overall: Ad26.COV2.S shots went into the muscle once or twice, 56 days apart. Overall study findings and caveats: In TCR breadth and depth analyses, total T cell responses may have been underestimated.

The V end was cut by 4 bases, the J end by 7 bases, with 13 bases between. The CDR3 has 14 residues. Germline V gives CDR1 MDHEN, CDR2 SYDVKM. In this sample, this clone turned up once. The antigen is unknown. Treatment defined: 15 to 20 received Ad26.COV2.S at low or high dose, single or two shots; five or six received placebo; per-sample allocation not given. Day 63 after the first vaccine or placebo injection was the time point for sampling. Data came from immunoSEQ multiplex PCR; TCRdb stores just in-frame clones and leaves some out. The sample consists of some 390,000 clones, about 89% of them appearing once.

The receptor was isolated from a person between 18 and 65 years old who received the Ad26.COV2.S COVID-19 vaccine or a placebo. The chain combines TRBV28 with TRBJ1-4; D is possibly TRBD1 (6 bases). The sequences come from peripheral blood, collected in a trial of Ad26.COV2.S vaccine versus placebo. Here the CDR3 reads CASSSTGPGEKLFF. CDR3 DNA sequence: TGTGCCAGCAGTTCAACAGGGCCCGGTGAAAAACTGTTTTTT.